A selection of T cell receptor beta chains follows, all from one sample in a study of molecular identifiers for immune sequencing clone quantification. One entry per CDR3 protein, called by TCRdb with MiXCR from the PCR reads. The sample contains some 320,000 distinct CDR3 sequences, about 21% of which appear only once. Sequenced sample: naive CD8+ T cells from blood, with Jurkat cell RNA spiked in. All receptors come from a human donor in good health. Some libraries in this study had Jurkat cell RNA spiked in. CDR3s include the opening cysteine and the closing phenylalanine or tryptophan. The order of the fields is clone size, D gene, J gene, V gene, CDR3 protein, CDR3 DNA. The D gene is left open where the match is weak. Expanded clones get a size class; other rows say once, few or many, or leave the size out.

many,.,TRBJ2-7,TRBV12-3/TRBV12-4,CASSLAGDNYEQYF,TGTGCCAGCAGTTTAGCGGGGGACAACTACGAGCAGTACTTC
.,.,TRBJ1-5,TRBV13,CASSLSSGTYSNQPQHF,TGTGCCAGCAGCTTATCTTCGGGTACTTATAGCAATCAGCCCCAGCATTTT
many,.,TRBJ2-2,TRBV12-3/TRBV12-4,CASSFKRSWSGELFF,TGTGCCAGCAGTTTTAAAAGGAGTTGGTCCGGGGAGCTGTTTTTT
.,.,TRBJ2-2,TRBV3-1,CASSQESGNTGEPFF,TGTGCCAGCAGCCAAGAGTCGGGGAACACCGGGGAGCCGTTTTTT
.,.,TRBJ2-2,TRBV7-9,CASVRLANTGELFF,TGTGCCAGCGTGCGACTCGCGAACACCGGGGAGCTGTTTTTT
many,.,TRBJ2-2,TRBV6-5,CASHVYRGTGELFF,TGTGCCAGCCATGTGTATCGTGGGACCGGGGAGCTGTTTTTT
many,.,TRBJ2-1,TRBV28,CASRDRWDPYNEQFF,TGTGCCAGCAGGGACAGATGGGACCCGTACAATGAGCAGTTCTTC
many,.,TRBJ2-7,TRBV19,CASSGEISLEQYF,TGTGCCAGTAGTGGAGAAATCTCCCTCGAGCAGTACTTC
many,TRBD1,TRBJ1-1,TRBV6-5,CASSYSRTGYTEAFF,TGTGCCAGCAGTTACTCCAGGACAGGCTACACTGAAGCTTTCTTT
.,TRBD2,TRBJ2-1,TRBV11-1,CASSSRTSGSNEQFF,TGTGCCAGCAGCTCGAGAACTAGCGGGAGTAATGAGCAGTTCTTC
few,.,TRBJ2-7,TRBV12-3/TRBV12-4,CASRWESSYEQYF,TGTGCCAGCCGATGGGAATCCTCCTACGAGCAGTACTTC
many,.,TRBJ2-1,TRBV2,CASSEAGASSSYNEQFF,TGTGCCAGCAGTGAAGCAGGGGCATCGAGCTCCTACAATGAGCAGTTCTTC
many,.,TRBJ2-5,TRBV14,CASTRGSGNEETQYF,TGTGCCAGCACTCGTGGGTCTGGGAATGAAGAGACCCAGTACTTC
many,TRBD1,TRBJ1-2,TRBV7-9,CASSLAGGVYGYTF,TGTGCCAGCAGCTTAGCAGGGGGCGTCTATGGCTACACCTTC
.,.,TRBJ2-2,TRBV6-2/TRBV6-3,CASSYGLIVRNTGEPFF,TGTGCCAGCAGTTACGGTTTGATAGTGAGGAACACCGGGGAGCCGTTTTTT
many,.,TRBJ2-1,TRBV5-6,CASSLTVYNEQFF,TGTGCCAGCAGCTTGACAGTCTACAATGAGCAGTTCTTC
many,.,TRBJ2-7,TRBV7-9,CASSNLVNGVYEQYF,TGTGCCAGCAGCAACCTTGTCAATGGAGTCTACGAGCAGTACTTC
many,TRBD1,TRBJ2-7,TRBV28,CASKRTGVYEQYF,TGTGCCAGCAAAAGGACAGGGGTTTACGAGCAGTACTTC
many,.,TRBJ2-2,TRBV28,CASSLTRGTTGTGELFF,TGTGCCAGCAGTTTAACCCGAGGCACGACGGGCACCGGGGAGCTGTTTTTT
many,.,TRBJ2-2,TRBV4-1,CASSQVWTNTGELFF,TGCGCCAGCAGCCAAGTATGGACGAACACCGGGGAGCTGTTTTTT
many,TRBD2,TRBJ2-7,TRBV9,CASSVATSGRVYEQYF,TGTGCCAGCAGCGTAGCTACAAGCGGGAGGGTCTACGAGCAGTACTTC
many,TRBD1,TRBJ1-1,TRBV29-1,CSVETRTGDTEAFF,TGCAGCGTTGAAACCCGGACAGGAGACACTGAAGCTTTCTTT
many,.,TRBJ1-4,TRBV4-1,CASSHTNEKLFF,TGCGCCAGCAGCCATACTAATGAAAAACTGTTTTTT